This record looks at one T cell receptor (beta chain) sequence and its context. Its antigen is undetermined. Surgery without prior neoadjuvant therapy was the treatment of the selected pancreatic ductal adenocarcinoma patients. The table came from immunoSEQ multiplex PCR; TCRdb's copy has only in-frame clones and leaves some out. The repertoire includes approximately 97,000 clones, 90% to 95% of them detected once, and around 2.9% sits in the top ten. This specimen comes from a study of T cells in pancreatic ductal adenocarcinoma. Study results and limitations: This surgical cohort overrepresents the minority presenting with early-stage disease. Tumor-versus-blood clonality comparisons may be biased toward lower tumor diversity.

The TCR comes from a human donor with pancreatic ductal adenocarcinoma. Input material: PBMCs.

CDR3 loop: CASGQYSYEQYF. DNA of the CDR3: TGTGCCTCCGGACAGTATTCCTACGAGCAGTACTTC. The V and J genes are TRBV10-3 and TRBJ2-7; tentative D call: TRBD1 (6 bases). The V and J ends lost 11 bases and 1 base respectively, with 12 bases between them. This CDR3 has 12 residues. Germline CDR1 reads ENHRY; CDR2 reads SYGVKD.